A selection of T cell receptor beta chains follows, all from one sample in a study of cytomegalovirus exposure and HLA in healthy donors. Assay used: immunoSEQ multiplex PCR; TCRdb lists only in-frame clones, some missing. The sample lists around 150,000 clones, 73% seen once, with around 15% in the top ten. Sequencing was done on a sample of PBMCs. The receptors originated from a human donor in good health. CDR3s include the opening cysteine and the closing phenylalanine or tryptophan. The D gene is left open where the match is weak. Size tells how often a clone was seen (once, few, many) or the class of an expanded clone, and some rows leave it out.

TGTGCCAGCAGTGAAGACAGGGCAGGAGGAGAGACCCAGTACTTC	CASSEDRAGGETQYF	TRBJ2-5	TRBD1	.	TRBV13
TGTGCCAGCAGCTTGGCCAACTACGAGCAGTACTTC	CASSLANYEQYF	TRBJ2-7	.	.	TRBV21-1
TGCGCCAGCAGCAAAGGGACAGGTAACAATGAGCAGTTCTTC	CASSKGTGNNEQFF	TRBJ2-1	TRBD1	.	TRBV4-1
TGCGCCAGCAGCTTGAACAGGGGCTCTGGAAACACCATATATTTT	CASSLNRGSGNTIYF	TRBJ1-3	TRBD1	.	TRBV5-1
TGTGCCAGCAGCGTGACTAGCTGGGAGACCCAGTACTTC	CASSVTSWETQYF	TRBJ2-5	TRBD2	.	TRBV5-4
TGTGCCAGCAGTTTAGGAAGAGGGTATGGCTACACCTTC	CASSLGRGYGYTF	TRBJ1-2	.	.	TRBV28
TGTGCCAGCAGTTACGGCGACAGGAGCACAGATACGCAGTATTTT	CASSYGDRSTDTQYF	TRBJ2-3	.	.	TRBV6-6
TGTGCCAGCAGCGTCCCCGGGACTGGCACCGGGGAGCTGTTTTTT	CASSVPGTGTGELFF	TRBJ2-2	.	.	TRBV9
TGTGCCACCAGCGGTTCCCCGGGGACAGGAGAAATCATGAACACTGAAGCTTTCTTT	CATSGSPGTGEIMNTEAFF	TRBJ1-1	TRBD1	.	TRBV15
TGTGCCAGCAGTTTTGGGACAATGAACACTGAAGCTTTCTTT	CASSFGTMNTEAFF	TRBJ1-1	.	.	TRBV6-6
TGCGCCAGCAGCCCCAGCGGGGGCTCGTCCTACAATGAGCAGTTCTTC	CASSPSGGSSYNEQFF	TRBJ2-1	TRBD2	.	TRBV5-1
TGCAGCGTTGATGAGCGCGGGGATTTTTACAATGAGCAGTTCTTC	CSVDERGDFYNEQFF	TRBJ2-1	.	once	TRBV29-1
TGTGCCAGCAGCCTACTAGCGCTTGGGGCCAACGTCCTGACTTTC	CASSLLALGANVLTF	TRBJ2-6	TRBD2	.	TRBV6-6
TGTGCCAGCTTTAGGGCCCAGGGAGGGCAGCCCCAGCATTTT	CASFRAQGGQPQHF	TRBJ1-5	.	.	TRBV6-1
TGTGCCAGCAGTTACTCGACCGCAGGCTCCTACAATGAGCAGTTCTTC	CASSYSTAGSYNEQFF	TRBJ2-1	.	.	TRBV6-6
TGTGCCAGCACTCGCCTAGCGGGGGGCGAGACCCAGTACTTC	CASTRLAGGETQYF	TRBJ2-5	TRBD2	.	TRBV7-9
TGTGCCAGCAGTCGGGACAGGGATGGCTACACCTTC	CASSRDRDGYTF	TRBJ1-2	TRBD1	few	TRBV2
TGTGCCAGCAGCCATACCCCGGCGGAGAGGGAGACCCAGTACTTC	CASSHTPAERETQYF	TRBJ2-5	.	.	TRBV4-2